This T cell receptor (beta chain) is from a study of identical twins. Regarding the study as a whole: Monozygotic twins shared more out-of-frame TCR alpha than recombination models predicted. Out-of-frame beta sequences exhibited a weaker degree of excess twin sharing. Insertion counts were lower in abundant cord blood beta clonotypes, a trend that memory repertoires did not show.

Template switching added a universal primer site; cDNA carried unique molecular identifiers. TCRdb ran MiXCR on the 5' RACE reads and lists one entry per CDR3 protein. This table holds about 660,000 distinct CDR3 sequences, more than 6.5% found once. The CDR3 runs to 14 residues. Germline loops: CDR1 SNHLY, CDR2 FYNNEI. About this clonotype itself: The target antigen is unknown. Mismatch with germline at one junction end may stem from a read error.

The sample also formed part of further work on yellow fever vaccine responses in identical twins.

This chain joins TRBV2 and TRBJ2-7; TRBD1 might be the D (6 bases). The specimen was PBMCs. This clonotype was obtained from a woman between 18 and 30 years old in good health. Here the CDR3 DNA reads TGTGCCAGCAATCGGGACACCCTCGTGTACGAGCAGCACTTC. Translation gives CASNRDTLVYEQHF.